This is a list of T cell receptor beta chains from one sample in a study of blood T cell repertoires in COVID-19. The protocol was immunoSEQ multiplex PCR, while the TCRdb copy is restricted to in-frame clones and leaves out a portion. The sample shows fewer than 50,000 clones, around 78% of them seen only once. Sequenced: peripheral blood. The source of these receptors is a human donor in a cohort sampled during active COVID-19. Each CDR3 is given with its conserved first and last residue. The D gene is left open where the match is weak. Clone size is given for some rows only: seen once, a few or many times, or a class if the clone is expanded.

V gene: TRBV6-2/TRBV6-3
D gene: TRBD1
clone size: .
J gene: TRBJ2-7
CDR3 DNA: TGTGCCAGCAGTCCCAGCCGACAGGGGGAAGCCTACGAGCAGTACTTC
CDR3 protein: CASSPSRQGEAYEQYF

V gene: TRBV6-6
D gene: TRBD1
clone size: .
J gene: TRBJ1-2
CDR3 DNA: TGTGCCAGCAGTTTATTGGACAGGGACTACACCTTC
CDR3 protein: CASSLLDRDYTF

V gene: TRBV28
D gene: TRBD2
clone size: .
J gene: TRBJ2-7
CDR3 DNA: TGTGCCAGCAGTTTATATGCGGGGGAGATAGGAGAGCAGTACTTC
CDR3 protein: CASSLYAGEIGEQYF

V gene: TRBV10-3
D gene: TRBD1
clone size: .
J gene: TRBJ2-7
CDR3 DNA: TGTGCCATCAGTTCGGGGACAGGGCAAGTACCCGAGCAGTACTTC
CDR3 protein: CAISSGTGQVPEQYF

V gene: TRBV6-4
D gene: TRBD1
clone size: .
J gene: TRBJ1-2
CDR3 DNA: TGTGCCAGCAGTGACCAATCTACAGGGGACTATGGCTACACCTTC
CDR3 protein: CASSDQSTGDYGYTF

V gene: TRBV5-1
D gene: TRBD1
clone size: .
J gene: TRBJ1-2
CDR3 DNA: TGCGCCAGCAGCTTGGGGCCGGACAGGGCCATCCATGGCTACACCTTC
CDR3 protein: CASSLGPDRAIHGYTF

V gene: TRBV28
D gene: .
clone size: once
J gene: TRBJ2-5
CDR3 DNA: TGTGCCAGCAGTTTACCCCAGGAGGGGGCTTTTGGAGAGACCCAGTACTTC
CDR3 protein: CASSLPQEGAFGETQYF

V gene: TRBV6-5
D gene: .
clone size: .
J gene: TRBJ2-7
CDR3 DNA: TGTGCCAGCAGAAATACAGTCTCCTACGAGCAGTACTTC
CDR3 protein: CASRNTVSYEQYF

V gene: TRBV6-2/TRBV6-3
D gene: TRBD2
clone size: .
J gene: TRBJ2-7
CDR3 DNA: TGTGCCAGCAGTTCATGGGGCAGCGGGAGCTCCTACGAGCAGTACTTC
CDR3 protein: CASSSWGSGSSYEQYF

V gene: TRBV7-2
D gene: TRBD1
clone size: .
J gene: TRBJ1-2
CDR3 DNA: TGTGCCAGCAGCTCTGACAGGGGTTATGGCTACACCTTC
CDR3 protein: CASSSDRGYGYTF

V gene: TRBV19
D gene: TRBD1
clone size: .
J gene: TRBJ1-1
CDR3 DNA: TGTGCCAGTAATTCACCAGGACAGGTGAACACTGAAGCTTTCTTT
CDR3 protein: CASNSPGQVNTEAFF

V gene: TRBV4-3
D gene: TRBD2
clone size: .
J gene: TRBJ2-1
CDR3 DNA: TGCGCCAGCAGCCAAGGGAGCGGGGGGTACAATGAGCAGTTCTTC
CDR3 protein: CASSQGSGGYNEQFF

V gene: TRBV24-1
D gene: .
clone size: .
J gene: TRBJ2-1
CDR3 DNA: TGTGCCACCAGTGATTCCGGGACACATTACAATGAGCAGTTCTTC
CDR3 protein: CATSDSGTHYNEQFF

V gene: TRBV19
D gene: .
clone size: .
J gene: TRBJ1-1
CDR3 DNA: TGTGCCAGTAGTACCTTGAACACTGAAGCTTTCTTT
CDR3 protein: CASSTLNTEAFF

V gene: TRBV18
D gene: TRBD1
clone size: .
J gene: TRBJ2-7
CDR3 DNA: TGTGCCAGCTCATATACAGGGGCATCTTCCTACGAGCAGTACTTC
CDR3 protein: CASSYTGASSYEQYF

V gene: TRBV9
D gene: .
clone size: once
J gene: TRBJ1-2
CDR3 DNA: TGTGCCAGCAGCGGGACAGACTATGGCTACACCTTC
CDR3 protein: CASSGTDYGYTF

V gene: TRBV4-1
D gene: .
clone size: .
J gene: TRBJ1-4
CDR3 DNA: TGCGCCAGCAGCCAAGACGCAGGCAGTAATGAAAAACTGTTTTTT
CDR3 protein: CASSQDAGSNEKLFF

V gene: TRBV25-1
D gene: .
clone size: once
J gene: TRBJ1-1
CDR3 DNA: TGTGCCAGCAGTCAGACACCCTGGGCCACTGAAGCTTTCTTT
CDR3 protein: CASSQTPWATEAFF

V gene: TRBV5-4
D gene: .
clone size: .
J gene: TRBJ1-2
CDR3 DNA: TGTGCCAGCAGTTCTTTTACCGGGAACCTCTATGGCTACACCTTC
CDR3 protein: CASSSFTGNLYGYTF

V gene: TRBV28
D gene: TRBD1
clone size: .
J gene: TRBJ2-3
CDR3 DNA: TGTGCCAGCAGCCGACAGGGTTCTAGCACAGATACGCAGTATTTT
CDR3 protein: CASSRQGSSTDTQYF

V gene: TRBV10-3
D gene: .
clone size: .
J gene: TRBJ2-7
CDR3 DNA: TGTGCCAGCCTCAGCGAAATGCTGTACGAGCAGTACTTC
CDR3 protein: CASLSEMLYEQYF

V gene: TRBV4-1
D gene: .
clone size: .
J gene: TRBJ1-1
CDR3 DNA: TGCGCCAGCAGCCAAGAGGCGAACACTGAAGCTTTCTTT
CDR3 protein: CASSQEANTEAFF

V gene: TRBV10-2
D gene: .
clone size: .
J gene: TRBJ1-4
CDR3 DNA: TGCGCCAGCAGTCCGAACTTCCGGACAGCAACTAATGAAAAACTGTTTTTT
CDR3 protein: CASSPNFRTATNEKLFF

V gene: TRBV3-1/TRBV3-2
D gene: TRBD1
clone size: .
J gene: TRBJ1-2
CDR3 DNA: TGTGCCAGCAGAGGGACAGGGGGAGGCTACACCTTC
CDR3 protein: CASRGTGGGYTF

V gene: TRBV11-2
D gene: .
clone size: .
J gene: TRBJ1-4
CDR3 DNA: TGTGCCAGCAGCTTTCGGGGGGGCAGGGAGGATGAAAAACTGTTTTTT
CDR3 protein: CASSFRGGREDEKLFF

V gene: TRBV5-4
D gene: .
clone size: .
J gene: TRBJ1-1
CDR3 DNA: TGTGCCAGCAGCTCCGAGGTATACACTGAAGCTTTCTTT
CDR3 protein: CASSSEVYTEAFF

V gene: TRBV14
D gene: TRBD2
clone size: .
J gene: TRBJ2-1
CDR3 DNA: TGTGCCAGCAGCCAAGATCGAATCAGGCTACCTAGCGGGAATGAGCAGTTCTTC
CDR3 protein: CASSQDRIRLPSGNEQFF

V gene: TRBV3-1/TRBV3-2
D gene: TRBD2
clone size: .
J gene: TRBJ2-5
CDR3 DNA: TGTGCCAGCAGCCAAGAGAGGCTAGCGGGGGGGCCGGATCAAGAGACCCAGTACTTC
CDR3 protein: CASSQERLAGGPDQETQYF

V gene: TRBV5-1
D gene: .
clone size: .
J gene: TRBJ2-2
CDR3 DNA: TGCGCCAGCAGCTTCGGGGGAAGTTCCGGGGAGCTGTTTTTT
CDR3 protein: CASSFGGSSGELFF

V gene: TRBV28
D gene: .
clone size: once
J gene: TRBJ1-6
CDR3 DNA: TGTGCCAGCACCAACTCCTATAATTCACCCCTCCACTTT
CDR3 protein: CASTNSYNSPLHF

V gene: TRBV24-1
D gene: TRBD1
clone size: once
J gene: TRBJ1-5
CDR3 DNA: TGTGCCACCAGTGATTTATTACAGGGGGTGACCAATAGCAATCAGCCCCAGCATTTT
CDR3 protein: CATSDLLQGVTNSNQPQHF

V gene: TRBV5-1
D gene: TRBD1
clone size: .
J gene: TRBJ2-3
CDR3 DNA: TGCGCCAGCAGCTCAGCTGCCTCCGGGACAGGGGTAGGAGATACGCAGTATTTT
CDR3 protein: CASSSAASGTGVGDTQYF

V gene: TRBV11-2
D gene: TRBD2
clone size: .
J gene: TRBJ2-7
CDR3 DNA: TGTGCCAGCAGCTCGTCCCTCGGGGGGTACGAGCAGTACTTC
CDR3 protein: CASSSSLGGYEQYF

V gene: TRBV6-1
D gene: TRBD1
clone size: .
J gene: TRBJ2-7
CDR3 DNA: TGTGCCAGCAGTGATGACAGGGCGGATCAGTACTTC
CDR3 protein: CASSDDRADQYF

V gene: TRBV28
D gene: TRBD1
clone size: few
J gene: TRBJ1-5
CDR3 DNA: TGTGCCAGCAGTTTAACGTTTGTCAGGGGGGTGAGCAATCAGCCCCAGCATTTT
CDR3 protein: CASSLTFVRGVSNQPQHF

V gene: TRBV15
D gene: TRBD1
clone size: .
J gene: TRBJ2-3
CDR3 DNA: TGTGCCACCAGCAGGAGGGCGACAGGGACAGATACGCAGTATTTT
CDR3 protein: CATSRRATGTDTQYF

V gene: TRBV10-1
D gene: .
clone size: .
J gene: TRBJ1-1
CDR3 DNA: TGCGCCAGCCCGACTAACACTGAAGCTTTCTTT
CDR3 protein: CASPTNTEAFF

V gene: TRBV6-2/TRBV6-3
D gene: .
clone size: .
J gene: TRBJ1-5
CDR3 DNA: TGTGCCAGCAGTTATATAATTGCGGGTCAGCCCCAGCATTTT
CDR3 protein: CASSYIIAGQPQHF

V gene: TRBV5-1
D gene: TRBD1
clone size: .
J gene: TRBJ2-7
CDR3 DNA: TGCGCCAGCAGCTCCATGACAGGGGGCCTGAACGAGCAGTACTTC
CDR3 protein: CASSSMTGGLNEQYF

V gene: TRBV15
D gene: TRBD2
clone size: .
J gene: TRBJ2-5
CDR3 DNA: TGTGCCACCAGCAGAGAAGGGCTAGCGGGGGGTAGTCAAGAGACCCAGTACTTC
CDR3 protein: CATSREGLAGGSQETQYF

V gene: TRBV30
D gene: TRBD2
clone size: .
J gene: TRBJ2-3
CDR3 DNA: TGTGCCTGGACGAGACTAGCGGGGCCCACAGATACGCAGTATTTT
CDR3 protein: CAWTRLAGPTDTQYF

V gene: TRBV7-9
D gene: .
clone size: .
J gene: TRBJ1-2
CDR3 DNA: TGTGCCAGCAGCTCTCAGTTGGGCGACGGCTACACCTTC
CDR3 protein: CASSSQLGDGYTF

V gene: TRBV6-1
D gene: .
clone size: .
J gene: TRBJ1-2
CDR3 DNA: TGTGCCAGCAGTGACAGGGTCGGAGGCTACACCTTC
CDR3 protein: CASSDRVGGYTF

V gene: TRBV30
D gene: .
clone size: once
J gene: TRBJ2-7
CDR3 DNA: TGTGCCTGGGGAGACAGTGTCTCCTACGAGCAGTACTTC
CDR3 protein: CAWGDSVSYEQYF

V gene: TRBV20-1
D gene: TRBD2
clone size: once
J gene: TRBJ2-1
CDR3 DNA: TGCAGTGCCAGTGGGCGGGGGGCCTACAATGAGCAGTTCTTC
CDR3 protein: CSASGRGAYNEQFF

V gene: TRBV7-8
D gene: .
clone size: .
J gene: TRBJ1-4
CDR3 DNA: TGTGCCAGCAGCATGACTCGGACACCAACTAATGAAAAACTGTTTTTT
CDR3 protein: CASSMTRTPTNEKLFF

V gene: TRBV3-1/TRBV3-2
D gene: .
clone size: .
J gene: TRBJ2-1
CDR3 DNA: TGTGCCAGCAGCCGGAAAACCTGGGCAGGTGATGAGCAGTTCTTC
CDR3 protein: CASSRKTWAGDEQFF

V gene: TRBV6-1
D gene: .
clone size: .
J gene: TRBJ1-5
CDR3 DNA: TGTGCCAGCAGTGAAGGGGGGGGGCTTCAGCCCCAGCATTTT
CDR3 protein: CASSEGGGLQPQHF

V gene: TRBV24-1
D gene: TRBD1
clone size: few
J gene: TRBJ1-2
CDR3 DNA: TGTGCCACCAGTGATTGGACAGGGCGCTATGGCTACACCTTC
CDR3 protein: CATSDWTGRYGYTF

V gene: TRBV29-1
D gene: TRBD1
clone size: .
J gene: TRBJ2-7
CDR3 DNA: TGCAGCGTTGATCATCTGCCGGGGACAGGGGGCGAGCAGTACTTC
CDR3 protein: CSVDHLPGTGGEQYF

V gene: TRBV28
D gene: .
clone size: .
J gene: TRBJ2-1
CDR3 DNA: TGTGCCAGCAGCCCTGGTGGGGGGGCCCCATACAATGAGCAGTTCTTC
CDR3 protein: CASSPGGGAPYNEQFF

V gene: TRBV5-4
D gene: .
clone size: .
J gene: TRBJ2-4
CDR3 DNA: TGTGCCAGCACCGGGGCGGCAGGGGGAGGCAAAAACATTCAGTACTTC
CDR3 protein: CASTGAAGGGKNIQYF

V gene: TRBV7-9
D gene: TRBD1
clone size: .
J gene: TRBJ1-5
CDR3 DNA: TGTGCCAGCAGTTTTTGGGGACAGGGGGTAGGCAATCAGCCCCAGCATTTT
CDR3 protein: CASSFWGQGVGNQPQHF

V gene: TRBV6-2/TRBV6-3
D gene: .
clone size: .
J gene: TRBJ2-1
CDR3 DNA: TGTGCCAGCACCCCTAGGCTGAGCGCCACCTACAATGAGCAGTTCTTC
CDR3 protein: CASTPRLSATYNEQFF

V gene: TRBV6-2/TRBV6-3
D gene: .
clone size: .
J gene: TRBJ1-5
CDR3 DNA: TGTGCCAGCAGTTACTCTCTTGGGGGTTCGGGAGCGGTGCATTTT
CDR3 protein: CASSYSLGGSGAVHF

V gene: TRBV9
D gene: .
clone size: .
J gene: TRBJ1-1
CDR3 DNA: TGTGCCAGCAGCGTTGCAGGGGTGAACACTGAAGCTTTCTTT
CDR3 protein: CASSVAGVNTEAFF

V gene: TRBV6-5
D gene: TRBD1
clone size: .
J gene: TRBJ2-7
CDR3 DNA: TGTGCCAGCAGCACGGACAGGGCCTACGAGCAGTACTTC
CDR3 protein: CASSTDRAYEQYF

V gene: TRBV7-2
D gene: .
clone size: .
J gene: TRBJ2-7
CDR3 DNA: TGTGCCAGCAGCCCACAGAACAGGGGAGGCTCCTACGAGCAGTACTTC
CDR3 protein: CASSPQNRGGSYEQYF

V gene: TRBV5-1
D gene: .
clone size: .
J gene: TRBJ2-7
CDR3 DNA: TGCGCCAGCAGCTTGGAGGGGACCTACGAGCAGTACTTC
CDR3 protein: CASSLEGTYEQYF